The entry that follows covers one T cell receptor beta chain sequence. Participants were aged 18 to 89 years, lived in 25 or so US areas, and enrolled virtually. Symptom resolution, clearance, or two negative PCRs marked the recovered donors of Cohort 3. In the source study's methods: From reference gene primer amplification, estimates of nucleated cell counts were derived. TCRdb keeps only in-frame clones here, not all; method: immunoSEQ multiplex PCR. The DNA gave D and trimming, while V, J and clone size come from that table. The table lists roughly 250,000 clones, roughly 85% of them singletons. The record originates from a study of blood T cell repertoires in COVID-19. Study details: Italy, Spain and the United States were the sources of the convalescent and acute COVID-19 samples.

The sequenced material came from PBMCs or T cells enriched from blood (not recorded which). This clonotype originated in a woman aged 25 to 39 who had recovered from COVID-19.

The CDR3: CASSQGQLNEKLFF. The CDR3 DNA reads as TGTGCCAGCAGCCAGGGACAGCTGAATGAAAAACTGTTTTTT. The V gene is TRBV7-9, the J gene TRBJ1-4; 7 bases line up with TRBD1. The CDR3 extends over 14 amino acids. CDR1 and CDR2 from the germline V gene are SEHNR and FQNEAQ (reference sequence). Trimming cost V 5 bases and J 5 bases; bases outside gene matches: 5. The variable domain in full, with the rest retrieved from reference TRBV7-9 and TRBJ1-4, is DTGVSQNPRHKITKRGQNVTFRCDPISEHNRLYWYRQTLGQGPEFLTYFQNEAQLEKSRLLSDRFSAERPKGSFSTLEIQRTEQGDSAMYLCASSQGQLNEKLFFGSGTQLSVL.